This TCR beta chain originates from a study of T cell repertoires in cytomegalovirus infection. Looking at the study overall: Newly reported HLA-C-restricted and thoroughly characterized HLA-B-restricted CMV epitopes were employed. The public TCR beta signatures pointed to both CMV infection and matching HLA type.

TCRdb used MiXCR to reprocess the reads, holding one entry per CDR3 protein. The data hold 680,000 or so distinct CDR3 sequences, with roughly 30% observed a single time. V dropped 3 bases and J dropped 7; count of bases not matched to a gene: 4. Germline V CDR1 and CDR2: DFQATT, SNEGSKA (reference sequence). CDR3 size: 12 residues. General study results and limits: Ex vivo, HLA-C-restricted CMV-specific TCR beta clonotypes prevailed over the rest of the response. Cumulative frequency (of public TCR beta family members) identified carriers of CMV plus the relevant HLA.

In regard to this clonotype: Its cognate antigen is unknown.

This chain links TRBV20-1 with TRBJ1-1; 8 nucleotides agree with TRBD1. Sequences were derived from cultured PBMCs, sampled from culture after CMV antigen stimulation. The TCR was taken from a human donor in good health (CMV status not recorded). Some clones in this sample may be carry-over from other donors' samples. CDR3 bases: TGCAGTGCTAGCCCACAGGGGGTTGAAGCTTTCTTT. The encoded protein is CSASPQGVEAFF.